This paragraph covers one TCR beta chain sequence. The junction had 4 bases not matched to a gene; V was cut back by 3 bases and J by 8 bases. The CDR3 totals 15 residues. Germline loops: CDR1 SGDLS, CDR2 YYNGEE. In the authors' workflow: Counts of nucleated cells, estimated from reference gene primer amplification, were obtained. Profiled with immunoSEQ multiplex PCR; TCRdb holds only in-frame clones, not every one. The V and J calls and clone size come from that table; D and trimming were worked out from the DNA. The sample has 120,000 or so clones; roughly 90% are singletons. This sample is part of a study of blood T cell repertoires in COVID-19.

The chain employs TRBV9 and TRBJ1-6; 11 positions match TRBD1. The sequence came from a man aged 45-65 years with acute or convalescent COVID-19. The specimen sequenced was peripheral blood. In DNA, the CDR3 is TGTGCCAGCAGCGCCGGGACAGGGGGTTATTCACCCCTCCACTTT. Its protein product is CASSAGTGGYSPLHF.